This T cell receptor (beta chain) was sequenced for a study of cytomegalovirus exposure and HLA in healthy donors. On the study more broadly: The Caucasian-associated ancestry cluster contained 81% of the approximately 400 genotyped donors. Findings and caveats of the study: One cluster of highly shared sequence variants probably arose as a sequencing artifact.

Germline-derived CDR1 and CDR2 are SGDLS and YYNGEE. Between the trimmed V and J ends, which lost 0 bases and 6 bases, there was a span of 10 bases. This CDR3 has 13 amino acids. A word on this clone: As yet, its antigen is unknown.

Primers for the PCR totalled 60 Vbeta and 13 Jbeta. Data came from immunoSEQ multiplex PCR; TCRdb stores just in-frame clones and leaves some out. This table holds about 140,000 clones. The origin of this receptor is a man aged 35 to 55 in good health and CMV-seronegative. Specimen: PBMCs. V is TRBV9 and J is TRBJ2-7; TRBD1 is a possible D gene (5 bases). The CDR3: CASSVGPGPEQYF. CDR3 DNA: TGTGCCAGCAGCGTAGGGCCAGGGCCCGAGCAGTACTTC.